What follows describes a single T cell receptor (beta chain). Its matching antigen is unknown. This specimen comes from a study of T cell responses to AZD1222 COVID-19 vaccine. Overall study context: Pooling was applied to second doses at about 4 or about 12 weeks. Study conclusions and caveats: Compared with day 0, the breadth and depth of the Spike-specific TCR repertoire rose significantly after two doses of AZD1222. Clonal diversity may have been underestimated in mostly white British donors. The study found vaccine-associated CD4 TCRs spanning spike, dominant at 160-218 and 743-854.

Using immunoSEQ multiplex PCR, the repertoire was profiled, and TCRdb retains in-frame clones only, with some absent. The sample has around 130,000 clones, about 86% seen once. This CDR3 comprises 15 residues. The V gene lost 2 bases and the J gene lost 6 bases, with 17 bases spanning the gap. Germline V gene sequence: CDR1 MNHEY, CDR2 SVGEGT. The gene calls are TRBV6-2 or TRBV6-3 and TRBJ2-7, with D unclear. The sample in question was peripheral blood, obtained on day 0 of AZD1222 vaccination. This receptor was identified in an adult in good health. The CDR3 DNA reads TGTGCCAGCAGTTACGGTTGGGTAGGAGAAGGCGAGCAGTACTTC. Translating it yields CASSYGWVGEGEQYF.